A single sample is the source of the 11 T cell receptor beta chains below, sequenced in a study of cytomegalovirus exposure and HLA in healthy donors. The PCR had 60 Vbeta and 13 Jbeta primers. Method: immunoSEQ multiplex PCR; TCRdb's copy keeps in-frame clones and lacks some. Of about 200,000 clones in the sample, over 75% are singletons; the top ten hold just under 3%. Sequenced material: PBMCs. The receptors derive from a woman in her twenties or thirties in good health and CMV-seronegative.

This chain uses TRBV5-1 with TRBJ2-1; TRBD1 aligns across 7 bases. The CDR3 is 13 amino acids. The V and J ends lost 2 bases and 7 bases, in that order; junction bases with no gene match: 3. In germline, CDR1 is SGHRS, CDR2 YFSETQ. The CDR3 DNA reads TGCGCCAGCAGCTTTTACAGGGGAAATGAGCAGTTCTTC. Amino acids: CASSFYRGNEQFF.

The V gene is TRBV29-1, the J gene TRBJ2-5, with 8 bases that match TRBD2. Germline CDR1 is SQVTM and CDR2 is ANQGSEA. The CDR3 sequence is 15 residues long. With V trimmed by 1 base and J by 0 bases, 4 bases remained unmatched. The CDR3 spells CSVEGLAGYQETQYF. Here the CDR3 DNA reads TGCAGCGTTGAAGGGTTAGCGGGGTACCAAGAGACCCAGTACTTC.

The rearrangement links TRBV5-4 to TRBJ2-1; a possible D gene is TRBD1 (6 bases). With 0 bases removed from V and 12 bases from J, the gap between germline ends came to 22 bases. Germline CDR1 and CDR2: SGHNT and YYREEE (reference sequence). This CDR3 comprises 16 residues. CDR3 sequence (DNA): TGTGCCAGCAGCTTGGTGGCAGGGGCCCCAACTTGGGGGCAGTTCTTC. Translating it yields CASSLVAGAPTWGQFF.

The chain has TRBV11-2 and TRBJ1-2, with D perhaps TRBD1 (5 bases). Germline assignment: CDR1 SGHAT and CDR2 FQNNGV. The CDR3 is made up of 14 amino acids. Trimming cost V 1 base and J 2 bases, with 8 bases left between them. CDR3 residues: CASSLGPGNYGYTF. For the CDR3, the DNA is TGTGCCAGCAGCTTAGGTCCAGGGAACTATGGCTACACCTTC.

The J gene is TRBJ2-7, the V gene TRBV6-1, with D possibly being TRBD1 (6 bases). Trimming took 0 bases from V and 3 from J, leaving 21 bases between them. Germline V gene sequence: CDR1 MNHNS, CDR2 SASEGT. This CDR3 is built from 18 residues. The CDR3 is CASSEASKGRTAHYEQYF. The CDR3 coding sequence is TGTGCCAGCAGTGAAGCAAGCAAGGGTCGGACAGCTCACTACGAGCAGTACTTC.

The chain is built from TRBV4-1 and TRBJ1-6; possible D gene TRBD1, 6 bases. The CDR3 totals 14 residues. Trimming left V 4 bases short and J 3 bases short, with 7 bases between. Germline V lookup: CDR1 MGHRA, CDR2 YSYEKL. DNA of the CDR3: TGCGCCAGCAGCCGGGGGCTCTATAATTCACCCCTCCACTTT. It codes for CASSRGLYNSPLHF.

The chain carries TRBV7-9 and TRBJ2-2; TRBD1 matches at 10 bases. The length of the CDR3 is 15 residues. The V and J ends lost 4 bases and 6 bases, in that order; junction bases with no gene match: 5. The germline gives CDR1 SEHNR, CDR2 FQNEAQ (reference sequence). As DNA, the CDR3 is TGTGCCAGCAGCTGGGGACAGGGGAGTGCCGGGGAGCTGTTTTTT. It codes for CASSWGQGSAGELFF.

The chain recombines TRBV9 with TRBJ2-7, with TRBD2 matching 9 bases. The junction had 6 bases not matched to a gene; V was cut back by 2 bases and J by 6 bases. This CDR3 has 14 residues. Germline V gene data show CDR1 as SGDLS and CDR2 as YYNGEE. The CDR3 nucleotides are TGTGCCAGCAGCGTTCGTAGCGGGAGTAGCGAGCAGTACTTC. Protein sequence: CASSVRSGSSEQYF. Complete variable domain (other parts from reference TRBV9 and TRBJ2-7): DSGVTQTPKHLITATGQRVTLRCSPRSGDLSVYWYQQSLDQGLQFLIQYYNGEERAKGNILERFSAQQFPDLHSELNLSSLELGDSALYFCASSVRSGSSEQYFGPGTRLTVT.

The V and J genes are TRBV5-6 and TRBJ2-5; D is possibly TRBD1 (6 bases). TRBJ2-7 explains the end of the DNA better; the J call may be wrong. The length of the CDR3 is 14 residues. Germline V gives CDR1 SGHDT, CDR2 YYEEEE. The chain's CDR3 is CASSLNRVSYEQYF. CDR3 coding DNA: TGTGCCAGCAGCCTAAACAGGGTTTCGTACGAGCAGTACTTC.

The genes are TRBV10-1 and TRBJ1-2; D is perhaps TRBD1 (6 bases). Germline-derived CDR1 and CDR2 are WNHNN and SYGVQD (reference sequence). V lost 5 bases, J lost 2 bases, and 12 bases lay in between. The CDR3 is 14 amino acids. The CDR3 reads CASSPGQQNYGYTF. The CDR3 DNA is TGCGCCAGCAGTCCGGGACAACAAAACTATGGCTACACCTTC.

The V gene is TRBV5-1, the J gene TRBJ2-7; 7 bases align to TRBD1. V dropped 0 bases and J dropped 0; count of bases not matched to a gene: 3. The V gene's germline CDR1 is SGHRS and CDR2 YFSETQ. The CDR3 totals 15 residues. This chain's CDR3 is CASSLGQGSSYEQYF. The CDR3 DNA reads as TGCGCCAGCAGCTTGGGACAGGGAAGCTCCTACGAGCAGTACTTC.